This T cell receptor beta chain was captured in a study of shared clonotypes between healthy human individuals. Trimming took 7 bases from V and 0 from J, leaving 7 bases between them. Germline V gene lookup returns CDR1 MDHEN and CDR2 SYDVKM. This CDR3 has 14 residues. Assay: immunoSEQ multiplex PCR; the TCRdb copy retains only in-frame clones and omits some. The sample yields about 1.1 million clones, about 72% seen once. The TCR sequence derives from a man aged 18-30 years in good health. Some clones in this sample may be carry-over from other donors' samples. The sample consisted of memory CD4+ T cells from PBMCs. Subset reported: CD45RA-negative fraction. The V and J genes are TRBV28 and TRBJ2-6; D is unclear. The CDR3, as DNA: TGTGCCAGCACCCCGCACTCTGGGGCCAACGTCCTGACTTTC. It specifies CASTPHSGANVLTF.